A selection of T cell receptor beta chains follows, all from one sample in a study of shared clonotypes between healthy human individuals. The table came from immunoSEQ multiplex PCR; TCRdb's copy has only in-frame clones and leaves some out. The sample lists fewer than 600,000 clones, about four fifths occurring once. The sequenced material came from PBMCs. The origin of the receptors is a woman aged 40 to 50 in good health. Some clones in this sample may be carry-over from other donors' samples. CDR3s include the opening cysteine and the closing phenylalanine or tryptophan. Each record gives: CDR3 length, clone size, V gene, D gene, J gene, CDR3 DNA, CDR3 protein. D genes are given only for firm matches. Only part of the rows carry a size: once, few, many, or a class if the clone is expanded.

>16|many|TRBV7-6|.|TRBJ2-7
TGTGCCAGCAGCTCCACCCCCTCGTTGGCAGCGGACGAGCAGTACTTC
CASSSTPSLAADEQYF
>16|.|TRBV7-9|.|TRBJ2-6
TGTGCCAGCAGCATCGGACAGCTTTCTGGGGCCAACGTCCTGACTTTC
CASSIGQLSGANVLTF
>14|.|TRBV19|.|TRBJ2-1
TGTGCCAGCCGCCCGGGGCTCGTCCAGGGTGAGCAGTTCTTC
CASRPGLVQGEQFF
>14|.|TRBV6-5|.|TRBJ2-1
TGTGCCAGCAGCCGGGCGGGGCGATACAATGAGCAGTTCTTC
CASSRAGRYNEQFF
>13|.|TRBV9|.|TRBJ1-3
TGTGCCAGCAGCGACGCCCCGGGGAACACCATATATTTT
CASSDAPGNTIYF
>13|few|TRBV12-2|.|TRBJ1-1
TGTGCAAGTCGCTTAGGGACAAACACTGAAGCTTTCTTT
CASRLGTNTEAFF
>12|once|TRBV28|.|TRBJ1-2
TGTGCCAGCTCTGGCAGGGGATATGGCTACACCTTC
CASSGRGYGYTF
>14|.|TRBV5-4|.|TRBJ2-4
TGTGCCAGCCTCGACCGGCAGGGAAAAGGCATTCAGTACTTC
CASLDRQGKGIQYF
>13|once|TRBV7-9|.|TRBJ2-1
TGTGCCAGCAGCTTAGCGGAGGGGAGTGAGCAGTTCTTC
CASSLAEGSEQFF
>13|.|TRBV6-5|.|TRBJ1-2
TGTGCCAGCAGTTATGGGGGGGCGGGTGGCTACACCTTC
CASSYGGAGGYTF
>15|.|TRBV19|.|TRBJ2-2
TGTGCCAGTAGTATAACGACGATTATCACCGGGGAGCTGTTTTTT
CASSITTIITGELFF
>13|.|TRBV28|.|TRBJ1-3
TGTGCCAGCAGAGGTCCACCGGGAAACACCATATATTTT
CASRGPPGNTIYF
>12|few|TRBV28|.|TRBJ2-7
TGTGCCAGCAAGGAGGGGAAGTACGAGCAGTACTTC
CASKEGKYEQYF
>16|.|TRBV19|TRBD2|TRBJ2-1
TGTGCCAGTAGTATTAGCGGGAGTCCTTCGGGAAATGAGCAGTTCTTC
CASSISGSPSGNEQFF
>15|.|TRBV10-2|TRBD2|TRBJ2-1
TGCGCCAGCAGTGAGCGGGAGGACTCCTACAATGAGCAGTTCTTC
CASSEREDSYNEQFF
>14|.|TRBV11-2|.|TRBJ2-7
TGTGCCAGCAGCCCCTTCGGCGACGCGTACGAGCAGTACTTC
CASSPFGDAYEQYF
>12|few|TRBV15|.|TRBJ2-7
TGTGCCACCAGCAGAGCCCGGGACGAGCAGTACTTC
CATSRARDEQYF
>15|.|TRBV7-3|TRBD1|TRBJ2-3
TGTGCCAGCAGCTTTACAGGGGGGTCCACAGATACGCAGTATTTT
CASSFTGGSTDTQYF
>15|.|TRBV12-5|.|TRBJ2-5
TGTGCTAGTGGTGGTGGGTACTCTAAGGAGGAGACCCAGTACTTC
CASGGGYSKEETQYF
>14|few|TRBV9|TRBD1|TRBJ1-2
TGTGCCAGCAGCCCTAGGGCAGGGGGGTATGGCTACACCTTC
CASSPRAGGYGYTF
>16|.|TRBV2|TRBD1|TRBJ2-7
TGTGCCAGCAGCGCCCCACTCCGGGACAGGGACCACGAGCAGTACTTC
CASSAPLRDRDHEQYF
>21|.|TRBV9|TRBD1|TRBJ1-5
TGTGCCAGCAGCCCCATTTCTCCCGGCGTGGACAGGGATGATAGCAATCAGCCCCAGCATTTT
CASSPISPGVDRDDSNQPQHF
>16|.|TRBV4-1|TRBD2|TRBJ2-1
TGCGCCAGCAGCCCCGGGACTAGCGGGATCTACAATGAGCAGTTCTTC
CASSPGTSGIYNEQFF
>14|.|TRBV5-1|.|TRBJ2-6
TGCGCCAGCAGCTTGTCCCCTGGGGCCAACGTCCTGACTTTC
CASSLSPGANVLTF
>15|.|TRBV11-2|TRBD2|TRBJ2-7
TGTGCCAGCAGCTCAACCGGGACTAGCACCTACGAGCAGTACTTC
CASSSTGTSTYEQYF
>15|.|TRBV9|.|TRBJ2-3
TGTGCCAGCAGCGTAGATTCGGGAGCAGCCGATACGCAGTATTTT
CASSVDSGAADTQYF
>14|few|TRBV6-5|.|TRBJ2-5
TGTGCCAGCAGTTTGAGATTTGAGATGGACACCCAGTACTTC
CASSLRFEMDTQYF
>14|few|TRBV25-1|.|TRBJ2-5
TGTGCCAGCAGTGGGGGGGTCCGACAAAAGACCCAGTACTTC
CASSGGVRQKTQYF
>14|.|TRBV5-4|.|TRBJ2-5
TGTGCCAGCAGCTTGGGAGTTAGCAGCCAGACCCAGTACTTC
CASSLGVSSQTQYF
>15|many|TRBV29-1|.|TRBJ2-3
TGCAGCGTTGGACGGCCCGACTCTAGCACAGATACGCAGTATTTT
CSVGRPDSSTDTQYF
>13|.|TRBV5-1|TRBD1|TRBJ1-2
TGCGCCAGCAGCCGGGGACAGGCCTATGGCTACACCTTC
CASSRGQAYGYTF
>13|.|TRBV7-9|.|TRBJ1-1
TGTGCCAGCAGCACGACGTCGTACACTGAAGCTTTCTTT
CASSTTSYTEAFF
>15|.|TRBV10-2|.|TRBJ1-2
TGCGCCAGCAGTGAGGGTCCCGGCGGGAACTATGGCTACACCTTC
CASSEGPGGNYGYTF
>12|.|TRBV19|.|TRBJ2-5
TGTGCCAGTAGTATAAAGGGCGAGACCCAGTACTTC
CASSIKGETQYF
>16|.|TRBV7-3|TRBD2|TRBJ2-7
TGTGCCAGCAGCTTAAGGGGCGGGAGTCCCACCCTCGAGCAGTACTTC
CASSLRGGSPTLEQYF
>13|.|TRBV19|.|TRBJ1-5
TGTGCCAGTAGTGCTCAAGGGGGACAGCCCCAGCATTTT
CASSAQGGQPQHF
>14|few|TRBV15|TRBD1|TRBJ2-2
TGTGCCACCAGCGGGACAGGGGCTGCCGGGGAGCTGTTTTTT
CATSGTGAAGELFF
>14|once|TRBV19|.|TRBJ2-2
TGTGCCAGTAGAGATACAAGATACACCGGGGAGCTGTTTTTT
CASRDTRYTGELFF
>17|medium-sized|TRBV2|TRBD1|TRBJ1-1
TGTGCCAGCAGTGGTTGGGACAGGGTTACGGTGAACACTGAAGCTTTCTTT
CASSGWDRVTVNTEAFF
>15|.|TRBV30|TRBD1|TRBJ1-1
TGTGCCTGGAGTGTTAACAGGGGGAAGAACACTGAAGCTTTCTTT
CAWSVNRGKNTEAFF
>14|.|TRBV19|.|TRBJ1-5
TGTGCCAGTAGTTTCTCGTCGGCCGGGCAGCCCCAGCATTTT
CASSFSSAGQPQHF
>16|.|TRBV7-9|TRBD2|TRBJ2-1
TGTGCCAGCAGCTTCGAGGTAGCGGGAGTTCTGGATGAGCAGTTCTTC
CASSFEVAGVLDEQFF
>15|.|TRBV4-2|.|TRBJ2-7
TGTGCCAGCAGCCCCTCCACAGCGAACCCCTACGAGCAGTACTTC
CASSPSTANPYEQYF
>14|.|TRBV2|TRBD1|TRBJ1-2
TGTGCCAGCAGTGGCGACAGGGCTTCCTATGGCTACACCTTC
CASSGDRASYGYTF
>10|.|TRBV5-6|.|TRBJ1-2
TGTGCCAGCAGCGGTCATGGCTACACCTTC
CASSGHGYTF
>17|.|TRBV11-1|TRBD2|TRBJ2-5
TGTGCCAGCAGCTTAGCCCGCGCGGGAGGTGGGGTTGTGACCCAGTACTTC
CASSLARAGGGVVTQYF
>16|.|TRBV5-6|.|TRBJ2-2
TGTGCCAGCAGCTTGGTTGAGTTTGGGGACACCGGGGAGCTGTTTTTT
CASSLVEFGDTGELFF
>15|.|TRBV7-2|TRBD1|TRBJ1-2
TGTGCCAGCAGCCCTGTGGCAGGGGGCGCGAATGGCTACACCTTC
CASSPVAGGANGYTF
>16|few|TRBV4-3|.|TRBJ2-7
TGCGCCAGCAGCCAAGTAAGCGGCTCCCCCCCCTACGAGCAGTACTTC
CASSQVSGSPPYEQYF
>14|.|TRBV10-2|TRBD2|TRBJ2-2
TGCGCCAGCAGGATAGCGGGAGGGCCCGGGGAGCTGTTTTTT
CASRIAGGPGELFF
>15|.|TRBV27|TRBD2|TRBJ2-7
TGTGCCAGCAGTTCCGGGACTAGCGGGACGAGTGAGCAGTACTTC
CASSSGTSGTSEQYF
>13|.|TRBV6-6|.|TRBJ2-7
TGTGCCAGCAGTTCCCTTGGGGGGCACGAGCAGTACTTC
CASSSLGGHEQYF
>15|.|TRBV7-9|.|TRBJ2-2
TGTGCCAGCAGCTCCAAGGTTGGTCACACCGGGGAGCTGTTTTTT
CASSSKVGHTGELFF